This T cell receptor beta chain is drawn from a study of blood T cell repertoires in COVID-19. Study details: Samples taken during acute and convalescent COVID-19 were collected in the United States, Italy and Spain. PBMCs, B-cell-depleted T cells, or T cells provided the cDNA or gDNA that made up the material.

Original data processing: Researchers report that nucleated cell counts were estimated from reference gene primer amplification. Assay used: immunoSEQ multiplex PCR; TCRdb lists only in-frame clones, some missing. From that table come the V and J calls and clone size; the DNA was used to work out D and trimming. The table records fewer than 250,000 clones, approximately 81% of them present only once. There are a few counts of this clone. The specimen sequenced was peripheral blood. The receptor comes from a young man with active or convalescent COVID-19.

CDR3 residues: CASSLSGGVGYTF. The CDR3 nucleotides read TGTGCCAGCAGTTTATCGGGAGGGGTTGGCTACACCTTC. This chain links TRBV27 with TRBJ1-2; weak D call: TRBD1 (5 bases). There are 13 residues in the CDR3. V was cut by 0 bases and J by 7 bases, with 9 bases left in between. Looked up from germline, CDR1 is MNHEY and CDR2 is SMNVEV (reference sequence).